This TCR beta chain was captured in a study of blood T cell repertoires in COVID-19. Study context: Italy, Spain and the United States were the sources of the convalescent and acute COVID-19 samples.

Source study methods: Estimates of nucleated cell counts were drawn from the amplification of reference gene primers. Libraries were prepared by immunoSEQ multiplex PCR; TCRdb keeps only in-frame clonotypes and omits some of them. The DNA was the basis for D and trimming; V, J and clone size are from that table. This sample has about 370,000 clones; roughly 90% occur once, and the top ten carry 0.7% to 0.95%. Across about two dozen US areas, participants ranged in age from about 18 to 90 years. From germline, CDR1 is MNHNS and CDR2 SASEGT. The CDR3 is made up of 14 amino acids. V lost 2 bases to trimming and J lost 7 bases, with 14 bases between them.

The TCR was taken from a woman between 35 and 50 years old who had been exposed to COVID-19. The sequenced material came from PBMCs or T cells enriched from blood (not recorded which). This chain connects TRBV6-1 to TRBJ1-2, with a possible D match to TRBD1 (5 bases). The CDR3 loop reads CASSESAGIGGYTF. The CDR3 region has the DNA TGTGCCAGCAGTGAATCGGCAGGGATCGGTGGCTACACCTTC.